A selection of T cell receptor beta chains follows, all from one sample in a study of blood T cell repertoires in COVID-19. Data came from immunoSEQ multiplex PCR; TCRdb stores just in-frame clones and leaves some out. In the table there are roughly 280,000 clones, over 85% of which are singletons. Sequencing was carried out using PBMCs or T cells enriched from blood (not recorded which). The receptor source for this set is a woman in her sixties or seventies who had recovered from COVID-19. The CDR3 runs from the conserved cysteine through the conserved F or W. Each record gives: V gene, D gene, clone size, J gene, CDR3 DNA, CDR3 protein. D genes are given only for firm matches. Part of the rows lack a size; the others show once, few, many or a class for expanded clones.

v_call: TRBV3-1/TRBV3-2; d_call: .; clone_size: once; j_call: TRBJ1-2; cdr3_nt: TGTGCCAGCAGCCACCAGACTAACTATGGCTACACCTTC; cdr3_aa: CASSHQTNYGYTF
v_call: TRBV27; d_call: .; clone_size: .; j_call: TRBJ1-4; cdr3_nt: TGTGCCAGCAGTTCACAGGGATTTAGTGAAAAACTGTTTTTT; cdr3_aa: CASSSQGFSEKLFF
v_call: TRBV28; d_call: .; clone_size: few; j_call: TRBJ2-2; cdr3_nt: TGTGCCAGCAGATCCTATACCGGGGAGCTGTTTTTT; cdr3_aa: CASRSYTGELFF
v_call: TRBV5-1; d_call: TRBD2; clone_size: once; j_call: TRBJ2-3; cdr3_nt: TGCGCCAGCAGTTGGGGACTAGAGGGCACAGATACGCAGTATTTT; cdr3_aa: CASSWGLEGTDTQYF
v_call: TRBV11-3; d_call: .; clone_size: .; j_call: TRBJ1-2; cdr3_nt: TGTGCCAGCAGCTCCCGACAGCATCTTCCTATGGGGGGCTACACCTTC; cdr3_aa: CASSSRQHLPMGGYTF
v_call: TRBV4-2; d_call: TRBD1; clone_size: .; j_call: TRBJ2-2; cdr3_nt: TGTGCCAGCAGCCAAGAGTTGACAGGGGGACGAATCGGGGAGCTGTTTTTT; cdr3_aa: CASSQELTGGRIGELFF
v_call: TRBV9; d_call: TRBD2; clone_size: .; j_call: TRBJ2-3; cdr3_nt: TGTGCCAGCACCCTTAACGGGGGGACCATAGATACGCAGTATTTT; cdr3_aa: CASTLNGGTIDTQYF
v_call: TRBV5-6; d_call: TRBD1; clone_size: .; j_call: TRBJ1-4; cdr3_nt: TGTGCCAGCAGCTTGTGGGGCAGGGGGGTGTTTTTT; cdr3_aa: CASSLWGRGVFF
v_call: TRBV5-5; d_call: TRBD1; clone_size: .; j_call: TRBJ1-6; cdr3_nt: TGTGCCAGCAGCCTGGGACAGGCTTATAAGGATTCACCCCTCCACTTT; cdr3_aa: CASSLGQAYKDSPLHF
v_call: TRBV7-9; d_call: .; clone_size: .; j_call: TRBJ1-1; cdr3_nt: TGTGCCAGCAGCCCCCAGGCGATGAACACTGAAGCTTTCTTT; cdr3_aa: CASSPQAMNTEAFF
v_call: TRBV24-1; d_call: .; clone_size: .; j_call: TRBJ2-3; cdr3_nt: TGTGCCACCAGTGACCCCCGCGCGGGAATCACAGATACGCAGTATTTT; cdr3_aa: CATSDPRAGITDTQYF
v_call: TRBV4-1; d_call: .; clone_size: .; j_call: TRBJ2-5; cdr3_nt: TGCGCCAGCAGCCAAATCAGCCAAGAGACCCAGTACTTC; cdr3_aa: CASSQISQETQYF
v_call: TRBV30; d_call: .; clone_size: .; j_call: TRBJ2-7; cdr3_nt: TGTGCCTGGCGGACGGGAACCTACGAGCAGTACTTC; cdr3_aa: CAWRTGTYEQYF
v_call: TRBV6-5; d_call: .; clone_size: .; j_call: TRBJ2-2; cdr3_nt: TGTGCCACCAGCATAAACGGGGACACCGGGGAGCTGTTTTTT; cdr3_aa: CATSINGDTGELFF
v_call: TRBV15; d_call: .; clone_size: once; j_call: TRBJ1-6; cdr3_nt: TGTGCCACCAGCAGGGAGGGGTCCTATAATTCACCCCTCCACTTT; cdr3_aa: CATSREGSYNSPLHF
v_call: TRBV5-1; d_call: TRBD2; clone_size: .; j_call: TRBJ2-1; cdr3_nt: TGCGCCAGCAGCTTCCTCGGGACTAGCTCCTACAATGAGCAGTTCTTC; cdr3_aa: CASSFLGTSSYNEQFF
v_call: TRBV2; d_call: .; clone_size: .; j_call: TRBJ1-5; cdr3_nt: TGTGCCAGCAGTGGATTAGGGAGAGGAAATCAGCCCCAGCATTTT; cdr3_aa: CASSGLGRGNQPQHF
v_call: TRBV3-1/TRBV3-2; d_call: TRBD1; clone_size: .; j_call: TRBJ2-3; cdr3_nt: TGTGCCAGCAGCCAGGGACAGGGTCCAGATACGCAGTATTTT; cdr3_aa: CASSQGQGPDTQYF
v_call: TRBV7-9; d_call: .; clone_size: .; j_call: TRBJ1-5; cdr3_nt: TGTGCCAGCAGCCCTGGGACAACCTATCAGCCCCAGCATTTT; cdr3_aa: CASSPGTTYQPQHF
v_call: TRBV4-1; d_call: .; clone_size: few; j_call: TRBJ1-2; cdr3_nt: TGCGCCAGCAGCCAAGCAGGAAACTATGGCTACACCTTC; cdr3_aa: CASSQAGNYGYTF
v_call: TRBV7-3; d_call: TRBD1; clone_size: .; j_call: TRBJ1-2; cdr3_nt: TGTGCCAGCAGCTTAAACGCGGGGACAGGGCAGGGCTACACCTTC; cdr3_aa: CASSLNAGTGQGYTF
v_call: TRBV11-3; d_call: TRBD1; clone_size: .; j_call: TRBJ1-2; cdr3_nt: TGTGCCAGCAGCCCTCGTTTACCCGGGACAGGGAATAACTATGGCTACACCTTC; cdr3_aa: CASSPRLPGTGNNYGYTF
v_call: TRBV2; d_call: .; clone_size: once; j_call: TRBJ1-1; cdr3_nt: TGTGCCAGCAGTGAAGCGACGTGGAGAAACACTGAAGCTTTCTTT; cdr3_aa: CASSEATWRNTEAFF
v_call: TRBV12-3/TRBV12-4; d_call: .; clone_size: .; j_call: TRBJ1-4; cdr3_nt: TGTGCCACCCTGGGGCGGGGGCATGAAAAACTGTTTTTT; cdr3_aa: CATLGRGHEKLFF
v_call: TRBV20-1; d_call: TRBD2; clone_size: .; j_call: TRBJ2-7; cdr3_nt: TGCAGTGCTATATGGGCGGGGGGTCAGCACTTC; cdr3_aa: CSAIWAGGQHF
v_call: TRBV28; d_call: .; clone_size: .; j_call: TRBJ2-7; cdr3_nt: TGTGCCAGCATCAAGGACAGCCCCTACGAGCAGTACTTC; cdr3_aa: CASIKDSPYEQYF
v_call: TRBV4-1; d_call: .; clone_size: .; j_call: TRBJ1-5; cdr3_nt: TGCGCCAGCAGCCAGGGGGGACCTAGTAGCAATCAGCCCCAGCATTTT; cdr3_aa: CASSQGGPSSNQPQHF
v_call: TRBV18; d_call: .; clone_size: .; j_call: TRBJ1-5; cdr3_nt: TGTGCCAGCTCACCAGGAGGCAACCTGGGGCCCCAGCATTTT; cdr3_aa: CASSPGGNLGPQHF
v_call: TRBV7-6; d_call: TRBD2; clone_size: .; j_call: TRBJ2-1; cdr3_nt: TGTGCCAGCAGCCCCCTTTCCGCGGGAGGCTACAATGAGCAGTTCTTC; cdr3_aa: CASSPLSAGGYNEQFF
v_call: TRBV19; d_call: TRBD1; clone_size: .; j_call: TRBJ2-7; cdr3_nt: TGTGCCAGTAGTATAGGGACAGGGATCAACGAGCAGTACTTC; cdr3_aa: CASSIGTGINEQYF
v_call: TRBV5-4; d_call: TRBD2; clone_size: .; j_call: TRBJ2-1; cdr3_nt: TGTGCCAGCGCCGCCGGGACTAGCGACTACAATGAGCAGTTCTTC; cdr3_aa: CASAAGTSDYNEQFF
v_call: TRBV27; d_call: TRBD2; clone_size: .; j_call: TRBJ2-2; cdr3_nt: TGTGCCAGCAGTTTAGCGGGAGGCTATAACACCGGGGAGCTGTTTTTT; cdr3_aa: CASSLAGGYNTGELFF
v_call: TRBV28; d_call: .; clone_size: .; j_call: TRBJ1-2; cdr3_nt: TGTGCCAGCAGAGTGGAGGGCCACTATGGCTACACCTTC; cdr3_aa: CASRVEGHYGYTF
v_call: TRBV19; d_call: .; clone_size: .; j_call: TRBJ2-1; cdr3_nt: TGTGCCAGCGCAAGGGGGGGCATTTACAATGAGCAGTTCTTC; cdr3_aa: CASARGGIYNEQFF
v_call: TRBV15; d_call: TRBD2; clone_size: .; j_call: TRBJ2-3; cdr3_nt: TGTGCCACCAGCAGAGCGGGGGGGGCAACAGATACGCAGTATTTT; cdr3_aa: CATSRAGGATDTQYF
v_call: TRBV27; d_call: TRBD1; clone_size: .; j_call: TRBJ1-5; cdr3_nt: TGTGCCAGCAGCTTAGATCCCCCGGGACAGCTGGACAATCAGCCCCAGCATTTT; cdr3_aa: CASSLDPPGQLDNQPQHF
v_call: TRBV27; d_call: TRBD2; clone_size: .; j_call: TRBJ2-7; cdr3_nt: TGTGCCAGCAGTTTTGGGCTAGCGGACTCCTACGAGCAGTACTTC; cdr3_aa: CASSFGLADSYEQYF
v_call: TRBV29-1; d_call: TRBD2; clone_size: .; j_call: TRBJ2-7; cdr3_nt: TGCAGCGTTGGAGGACTAGCGGGCCACGAGCAGTACTTC; cdr3_aa: CSVGGLAGHEQYF
v_call: TRBV2; d_call: .; clone_size: .; j_call: TRBJ2-5; cdr3_nt: TGTGCCAGCAGTGATTACGGAGGTCGGATCGCTGGGACCCAGTACTTC; cdr3_aa: CASSDYGGRIAGTQYF
v_call: TRBV18; d_call: .; clone_size: .; j_call: TRBJ1-4; cdr3_nt: TGTGCCAGCTCACCACAGGAGGGTTGGGAAAAACTGTTTTTT; cdr3_aa: CASSPQEGWEKLFF
v_call: TRBV11-3; d_call: .; clone_size: .; j_call: TRBJ1-4; cdr3_nt: TGTGCCAGCAGCCCCGGGCGGGGAAAAGAAAAACTGTTTTTT; cdr3_aa: CASSPGRGKEKLFF
v_call: TRBV7-9; d_call: .; clone_size: .; j_call: TRBJ2-3; cdr3_nt: TGTGCCAGCAGCTTGCCAGAAGACACAGATACGCAGTATTTT; cdr3_aa: CASSLPEDTDTQYF
v_call: TRBV18; d_call: TRBD2; clone_size: .; j_call: TRBJ2-5; cdr3_nt: TGTGCCAGCTCACCTAATATAGCGGGGCAAGAGACCCAGTACTTC; cdr3_aa: CASSPNIAGQETQYF
v_call: TRBV4-1; d_call: TRBD1; clone_size: .; j_call: TRBJ2-5; cdr3_nt: TGCGCCAGCAGCCAAGATAAGGGACAGGTGCATCAAGAGACCCAGTACTTC; cdr3_aa: CASSQDKGQVHQETQYF
v_call: TRBV2; d_call: .; clone_size: .; j_call: TRBJ1-2; cdr3_nt: TGTGCCAGCAGTAAAGGGACATTAGCATATGGCTACACCTTC; cdr3_aa: CASSKGTLAYGYTF
v_call: TRBV5-8; d_call: .; clone_size: .; j_call: TRBJ2-5; cdr3_nt: TGTGCCAGCAGCTTGGTGAGGGAGACCCAGTACTTC; cdr3_aa: CASSLVRETQYF
v_call: TRBV6-6; d_call: TRBD2; clone_size: .; j_call: TRBJ2-5; cdr3_nt: TGTGCCAGCAGTCCCGCTTTCGTAGCGGGTGGGGAGACCCAGTACTTC; cdr3_aa: CASSPAFVAGGETQYF
v_call: TRBV28; d_call: .; clone_size: once; j_call: TRBJ2-1; cdr3_nt: TGTGCCAGCAGTTTGTCACCCGATAGCGCTAGCCTTCTAGACAATGAGCAGTTCTTC; cdr3_aa: CASSLSPDSASLLDNEQFF
v_call: TRBV5-1; d_call: .; clone_size: .; j_call: TRBJ2-5; cdr3_nt: TGCGCCAGCAGCTTGGCCCTGGCCCAGTTCCAAGAGACCCAGTACTTC; cdr3_aa: CASSLALAQFQETQYF
v_call: TRBV3-1/TRBV3-2; d_call: .; clone_size: .; j_call: TRBJ1-1; cdr3_nt: TGTGCCAGCAGCGCAAACAGGGTTGGTGGCACTGAAGCTTTCTTT; cdr3_aa: CASSANRVGGTEAFF
v_call: TRBV28; d_call: .; clone_size: .; j_call: TRBJ1-2; cdr3_nt: TGTGCCAGCAGTTTAGTTCCGAACAGGGTGGGAGGCTACACCTTC; cdr3_aa: CASSLVPNRVGGYTF
v_call: TRBV6-6; d_call: .; clone_size: .; j_call: TRBJ1-1; cdr3_nt: TGTGCCAGCAGACTCGACAGCCACACTGAAGCTTTCTTT; cdr3_aa: CASRLDSHTEAFF
v_call: TRBV30; d_call: .; clone_size: .; j_call: TRBJ1-5; cdr3_nt: TGTGCCTGGAGTAGGAGTGAAGATCAGCCCCAGCATTTT; cdr3_aa: CAWSRSEDQPQHF
v_call: TRBV6-4; d_call: .; clone_size: once; j_call: TRBJ2-2; cdr3_nt: TGTGCCAGCAACCCCCTACCCGGGGAGCTGTTTTTT; cdr3_aa: CASNPLPGELFF
v_call: TRBV9; d_call: .; clone_size: .; j_call: TRBJ1-2; cdr3_nt: TGTGCCAGCAGCTCCGGACAGAACTATGGCTACACCTTC; cdr3_aa: CASSSGQNYGYTF
v_call: TRBV24-1; d_call: TRBD2; clone_size: .; j_call: TRBJ2-1; cdr3_nt: TGTGCCACCAGTGACCCCGGACTAGCGCCATATAACTCCTACAATGAGCAGTTCTTC; cdr3_aa: CATSDPGLAPYNSYNEQFF
v_call: TRBV12-3/TRBV12-4; d_call: .; clone_size: .; j_call: TRBJ2-7; cdr3_nt: TGTGCCAGCAGTCCCCTAGACCCCTACGAGCAGTACTTC; cdr3_aa: CASSPLDPYEQYF
v_call: TRBV5-4; d_call: TRBD1; clone_size: .; j_call: TRBJ2-3; cdr3_nt: TGTGCCAGCAGGTTCGGGACAGGGGGCACAGATACGCAGTATTTT; cdr3_aa: CASRFGTGGTDTQYF
v_call: TRBV30; d_call: TRBD1; clone_size: .; j_call: TRBJ1-1; cdr3_nt: TGTGCCCGGGACAGGGGGATGGGTACTGAAGCTTTCTTT; cdr3_aa: CARDRGMGTEAFF
v_call: TRBV10-2; d_call: TRBD2; clone_size: .; j_call: TRBJ2-1; cdr3_nt: TGCGCCAGCAGCCCCGGTGGAGCGGGGTCTCTTGAGCAGTTCTTC; cdr3_aa: CASSPGGAGSLEQFF